This is a list of T cell receptor beta chains from one sample in a study of siplizumab effects on memory and regulatory T cells. This table comes from immunoSEQ multiplex PCR, and its TCRdb copy is limited to in-frame clones, with some not included. Among about 100,000 clones, 94% were seen once, and the ten largest hold under 0.7%. Sequences were obtained from Tregs sorted from blood. The origin of the receptors is a human donor in good health. Both conserved end residues are part of each CDR3. Fields, in order: D gene, clone size, J gene, V gene, CDR3 protein, CDR3 DNA. A D gene is named only where the DNA matches it firmly. Not all rows give a size; the values are once, few, many and, for expanded clones, a class.

d_gene: -
abundance: -
j_gene: TRBJ2-7
v_gene: TRBV11-2
CDR3aa: CASSLEGFSYEQYF
CDR3nt: TGTGCCAGCAGCTTAGAAGGTTTTAGCTACGAGCAGTACTTC

d_gene: -
abundance: -
j_gene: TRBJ1-2
v_gene: TRBV5-8
CDR3aa: CASSLAGSYGYTF
CDR3nt: TGTGCCAGCAGCTTGGCAGGATCATATGGCTACACCTTC

d_gene: -
abundance: few
j_gene: TRBJ2-1
v_gene: TRBV6-1
CDR3aa: CASSGSREFYNEQFF
CDR3nt: TGTGCCAGCAGTGGGTCTCGGGAGTTCTACAATGAGCAGTTCTTC

d_gene: TRBD2
abundance: -
j_gene: TRBJ2-1
v_gene: TRBV7-3
CDR3aa: CASSYSGTSGRVYNEQFF
CDR3nt: TGTGCCAGCAGCTACTCCGGGACTAGCGGGAGGGTCTACAATGAGCAGTTCTTC

d_gene: -
abundance: -
j_gene: TRBJ2-3
v_gene: TRBV10-2
CDR3aa: CASSASPPPDTQYF
CDR3nt: TGCGCCAGCAGTGCCAGTCCGCCCCCAGATACGCAGTATTTT

d_gene: -
abundance: -
j_gene: TRBJ2-7
v_gene: TRBV5-1
CDR3aa: CASSLVGATYEQYF
CDR3nt: TGCGCCAGCAGCTTGGTAGGGGCTACCTACGAGCAGTACTTC

d_gene: TRBD2
abundance: -
j_gene: TRBJ2-1
v_gene: TRBV19
CDR3aa: CATIRTSGSSEQFF
CDR3nt: TGTGCCACTATCCGGACTAGCGGGTCGTCTGAGCAGTTCTTC

d_gene: -
abundance: -
j_gene: TRBJ2-5
v_gene: TRBV19
CDR3aa: CASSIGLGDRSRETQYF
CDR3nt: TGTGCCAGTAGTATAGGGTTAGGGGATAGATCGAGAGAGACCCAGTACTTC

d_gene: -
abundance: -
j_gene: TRBJ1-1
v_gene: TRBV2
CDR3aa: CARDPRNTEAFF
CDR3nt: TGTGCAAGGGACCCAAGGAACACTGAAGCTTTCTTT

d_gene: -
abundance: -
j_gene: TRBJ2-5
v_gene: TRBV5-1
CDR3aa: CASSLRNPNQETQYF
CDR3nt: TGCGCCAGCAGCTTGAGAAACCCGAACCAAGAGACCCAGTACTTC

d_gene: TRBD2
abundance: -
j_gene: TRBJ2-3
v_gene: TRBV7-9
CDR3aa: CASSRLANTDTQYF
CDR3nt: TGTGCCAGCAGCCGACTAGCTAACACAGATACGCAGTATTTT

d_gene: -
abundance: -
j_gene: TRBJ2-1
v_gene: TRBV28
CDR3aa: CASSRSSEQFF
CDR3nt: TGTGCCAGCAGCAGATCATCTGAGCAGTTCTTC

d_gene: TRBD1
abundance: -
j_gene: TRBJ1-1
v_gene: TRBV28
CDR3aa: CASRGQGRTEAFF
CDR3nt: TGTGCCAGCCGGGGACAGGGAAGGACTGAAGCTTTCTTT

d_gene: -
abundance: -
j_gene: TRBJ1-1
v_gene: TRBV2
CDR3aa: CASSVFLGEAFF
CDR3nt: TGTGCCAGCAGTGTCTTTCTGGGTGAAGCTTTCTTT

d_gene: -
abundance: -
j_gene: TRBJ2-7
v_gene: TRBV7-9
CDR3aa: CASSSQYYEQYF
CDR3nt: TGTGCCAGCAGCTCCCAATATTACGAGCAGTACTTC

d_gene: -
abundance: -
j_gene: TRBJ1-5
v_gene: TRBV4-2
CDR3aa: CASSQPTGSLANQPQHF
CDR3nt: TGTGCCAGCAGCCAACCGACAGGCTCCTTAGCAAATCAGCCCCAGCATTTT

d_gene: -
abundance: -
j_gene: TRBJ2-1
v_gene: TRBV18
CDR3aa: CASSRVTADSYNEQFF
CDR3nt: TGTGCCAGCTCGCGGGTCACGGCGGACTCCTACAATGAGCAGTTCTTC

d_gene: -
abundance: -
j_gene: TRBJ1-2
v_gene: TRBV5-1
CDR3aa: CASSLVFSGSYGYTF
CDR3nt: TGCGCCAGCAGCTTGGTGTTCTCCGGCAGCTATGGCTACACCTTC

d_gene: TRBD2
abundance: few
j_gene: TRBJ2-7
v_gene: TRBV5-1
CDR3aa: CASSSALAGAHEQYF
CDR3nt: TGCGCCAGCAGCTCGGCACTAGCGGGAGCGCACGAGCAGTACTTC

d_gene: -
abundance: once
j_gene: TRBJ1-1
v_gene: TRBV5-1
CDR3aa: CASRNAGTVNTEAFF
CDR3nt: TGCGCCAGCAGGAACGCCGGGACCGTAAACACTGAAGCTTTCTTT

d_gene: -
abundance: once
j_gene: TRBJ2-7
v_gene: TRBV19
CDR3aa: CASSIRSGLRVSEQYF
CDR3nt: TGTGCCAGTAGTATAAGGTCCGGGCTACGTGTTAGCGAGCAGTACTTC

d_gene: -
abundance: -
j_gene: TRBJ2-7
v_gene: TRBV19
CDR3aa: CASSPYSGGAYEQYF
CDR3nt: TGTGCCAGTAGTCCCTACTCTGGCGGCGCCTACGAGCAGTACTTC

d_gene: -
abundance: few
j_gene: TRBJ2-7
v_gene: TRBV13
CDR3aa: CASTRLTGPQYF
CDR3nt: TGTGCCAGCACCCGGTTAACCGGACCGCAGTACTTC

d_gene: -
abundance: -
j_gene: TRBJ2-2
v_gene: TRBV6-1
CDR3aa: CASSGRLRGPGELFF
CDR3nt: TGTGCCAGCAGCGGTCGCCTAAGGGGTCCCGGGGAGCTGTTTTTT

d_gene: TRBD1
abundance: -
j_gene: TRBJ1-1
v_gene: TRBV18
CDR3aa: CASSPPGTGGTEAFF
CDR3nt: TGTGCCAGCTCACCACCCGGGACAGGGGGCACTGAAGCTTTCTTT

d_gene: -
abundance: -
j_gene: TRBJ1-5
v_gene: TRBV7-9
CDR3aa: CASSRSGGASNQPQHF
CDR3nt: TGTGCCAGCAGCCGGAGTGGGGGGGCTAGCAATCAGCCCCAGCATTTT

d_gene: -
abundance: -
j_gene: TRBJ2-7
v_gene: TRBV5-5
CDR3aa: CASTSGGHYEQYF
CDR3nt: TGTGCCAGCACCTCGGGTGGTCACTACGAGCAGTACTTC

d_gene: TRBD1
abundance: -
j_gene: TRBJ1-1
v_gene: TRBV11-2
CDR3aa: CASSLDRGRTEAFF
CDR3nt: TGTGCCAGCAGCTTAGATAGGGGGCGCACTGAAGCTTTCTTT

d_gene: -
abundance: -
j_gene: TRBJ2-7
v_gene: TRBV11-2
CDR3aa: CASSFIVRGASYEQYF
CDR3nt: TGTGCCAGCAGCTTCATAGTCCGCGGGGCCTCCTACGAGCAGTACTTC

d_gene: -
abundance: -
j_gene: TRBJ1-1
v_gene: TRBV18
CDR3aa: CASSPPNLRAFF
CDR3nt: TGTGCCAGCTCACCACCGAACCTCAGAGCTTTCTTT

d_gene: -
abundance: -
j_gene: TRBJ1-2
v_gene: TRBV6-6
CDR3aa: CATRPLGYGYTF
CDR3nt: TGTGCCACTAGACCCTTGGGCTATGGCTACACCTTC

d_gene: -
abundance: -
j_gene: TRBJ2-7
v_gene: TRBV9
CDR3aa: CASSPITGTVYEQYF
CDR3nt: TGTGCCAGCAGCCCGATAACCGGGACGGTCTACGAGCAGTACTTC

d_gene: -
abundance: -
j_gene: TRBJ2-5
v_gene: TRBV18
CDR3aa: CASSPGGETQYF
CDR3nt: TGTGCCAGCTCACCCGGCGGGGAGACCCAGTACTTC

d_gene: TRBD1
abundance: few
j_gene: TRBJ1-1
v_gene: TRBV7-2
CDR3aa: CASSKVQGMNTEAFF
CDR3nt: TGTGCCAGCAGCAAAGTACAGGGGATGAACACTGAAGCTTTCTTT

d_gene: TRBD1
abundance: -
j_gene: TRBJ1-4
v_gene: TRBV11-2
CDR3aa: CASSDRTGEGWGKLFF
CDR3nt: TGTGCCAGCAGCGATCGGACAGGGGAGGGGTGGGGGAAACTGTTTTTT

d_gene: TRBD1
abundance: -
j_gene: TRBJ2-7
v_gene: TRBV30
CDR3aa: CAWDRGPHEQYF
CDR3nt: TGTGCCTGGGACAGGGGGCCCCACGAGCAGTACTTC

d_gene: TRBD1
abundance: -
j_gene: TRBJ1-1
v_gene: TRBV5-1
CDR3aa: CASSFEGAMKRAFF
CDR3nt: TGCGCCAGCAGCTTCGAGGGGGCGATGAAGAGAGCTTTCTTT

d_gene: -
abundance: -
j_gene: TRBJ1-5
v_gene: TRBV28
CDR3aa: CASSLGGWLSNQPQHF
CDR3nt: TGTGCCAGCAGTTTAGGGGGATGGCTTAGCAATCAGCCCCAGCATTTT

d_gene: -
abundance: -
j_gene: TRBJ1-1
v_gene: TRBV19
CDR3aa: CASSPAGGTTEAFF
CDR3nt: TGTGCCAGTAGCCCCGCGGGGGGTACCACTGAAGCTTTCTTT

d_gene: TRBD2
abundance: once
j_gene: TRBJ2-5
v_gene: TRBV19
CDR3aa: CASSPSGGWSGETQYF
CDR3nt: TGTGCCAGTAGTCCCTCGGGAGGTTGGTCCGGGGAGACCCAGTACTTC